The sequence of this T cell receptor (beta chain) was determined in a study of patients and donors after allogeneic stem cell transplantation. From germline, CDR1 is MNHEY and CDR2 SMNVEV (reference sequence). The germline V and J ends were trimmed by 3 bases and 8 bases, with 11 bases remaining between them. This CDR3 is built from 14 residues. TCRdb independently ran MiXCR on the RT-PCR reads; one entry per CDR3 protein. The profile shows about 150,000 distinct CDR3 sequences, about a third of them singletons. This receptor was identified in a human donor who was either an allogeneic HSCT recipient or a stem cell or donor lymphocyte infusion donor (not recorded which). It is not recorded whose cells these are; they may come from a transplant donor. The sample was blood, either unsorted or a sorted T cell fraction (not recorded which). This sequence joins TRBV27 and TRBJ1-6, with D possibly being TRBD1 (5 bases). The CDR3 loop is CASSFRRADSPLHF. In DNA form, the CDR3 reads TGTGCCAGCAGTTTCCGCAGGGCGGATTCACCCCTCCACTTT.